This T cell receptor (beta chain) appears in the sequencing data of a study of T cell changes during pregnancy in multiple sclerosis. Clones were read by immunoSEQ multiplex PCR, and TCRdb kept only the in-frame ones, dropping some. Among roughly 40,000 clones listed, more than 85% were seen once. Germline V gene data show CDR1 as SEHNR and CDR2 as FQNEAQ (reference sequence). CDR3 size: 15 residues. Trimming shortened V by 5 bases and J by 7 bases, and 18 bases separated the two germline ends. The specimen comprised CD8+ T cells from peripheral blood mononuclear cells, sampled in the first trimester of pregnancy. The genes are TRBV7-9 and TRBJ2-1; possible D gene TRBD2, 6 bases. The clonotype was recovered from a female donor with multiple sclerosis, enrolled in a pregnancy study. CDR3 DNA: TGTGCCAGCAGCGGCCCGGGACTCTCCTCGAATGAGCAGTTCTTC. Translating gives CASSGPGLSSNEQFF.